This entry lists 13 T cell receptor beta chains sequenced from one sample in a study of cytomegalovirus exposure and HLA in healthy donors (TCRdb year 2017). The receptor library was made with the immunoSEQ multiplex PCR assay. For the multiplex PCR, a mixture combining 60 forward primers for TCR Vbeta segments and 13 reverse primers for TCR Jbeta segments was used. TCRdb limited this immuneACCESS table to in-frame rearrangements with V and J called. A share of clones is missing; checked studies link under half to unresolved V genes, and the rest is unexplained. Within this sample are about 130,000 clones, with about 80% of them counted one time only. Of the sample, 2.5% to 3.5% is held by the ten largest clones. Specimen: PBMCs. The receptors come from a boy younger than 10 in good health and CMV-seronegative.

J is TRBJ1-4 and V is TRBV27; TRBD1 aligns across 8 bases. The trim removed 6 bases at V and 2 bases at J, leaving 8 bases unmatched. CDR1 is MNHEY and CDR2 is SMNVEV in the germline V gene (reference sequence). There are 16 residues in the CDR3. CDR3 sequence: CASSQNPGGTNEKLFF. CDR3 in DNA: TGTGCCAGCAGCCAGAACCCAGGGGGCACTAATGAAAAACTGTTTTTT.

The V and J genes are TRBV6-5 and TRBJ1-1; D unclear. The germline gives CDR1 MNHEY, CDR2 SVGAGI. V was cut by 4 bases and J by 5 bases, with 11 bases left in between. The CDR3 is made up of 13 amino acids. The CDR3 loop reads CASSLARGTEAFF. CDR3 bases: TGTGCCAGCAGTTTGGCTCGGGGTACTGAAGCTTTCTTT.

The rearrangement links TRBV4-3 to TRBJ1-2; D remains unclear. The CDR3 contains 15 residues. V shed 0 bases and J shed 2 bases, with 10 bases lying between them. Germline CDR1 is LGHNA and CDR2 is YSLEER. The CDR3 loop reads CASSQDRDGNYGYTF. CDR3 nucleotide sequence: TGCGCCAGCAGCCAAGATCGGGATGGAAACTATGGCTACACCTTC.

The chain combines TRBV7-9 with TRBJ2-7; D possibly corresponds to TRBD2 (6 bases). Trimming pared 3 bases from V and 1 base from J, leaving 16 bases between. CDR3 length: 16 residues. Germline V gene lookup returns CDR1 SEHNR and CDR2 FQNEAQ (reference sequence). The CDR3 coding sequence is TGTGCCAGCAGCTTGTTGCCGGGACGGGGGTCCTACGAGCAGTACTTC. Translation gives CASSLLPGRGSYEQYF. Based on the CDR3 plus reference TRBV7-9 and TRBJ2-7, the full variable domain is DTGVSQNPRHKITKRGQNVTFRCDPISEHNRLYWYRQTLGQGPEFLTYFQNEAQLEKSRLLSDRFSAERPKGSFSTLEIQRTEQGDSAMYLCASSLLPGRGSYEQYFGPGTRLTVT.

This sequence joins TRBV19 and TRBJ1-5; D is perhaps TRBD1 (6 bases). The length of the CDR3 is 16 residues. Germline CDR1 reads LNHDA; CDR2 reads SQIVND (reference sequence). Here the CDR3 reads CAARGGDGGNNQPQHF. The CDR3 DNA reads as TGTGCGGCAAGGGGGGGGGACGGCGGGAACAATCAGCCCCAGCATTTT.

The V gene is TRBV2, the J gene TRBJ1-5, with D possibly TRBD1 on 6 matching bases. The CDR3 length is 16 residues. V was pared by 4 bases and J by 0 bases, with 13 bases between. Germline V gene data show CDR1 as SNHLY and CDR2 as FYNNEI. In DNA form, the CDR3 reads TGTGCCAGCAGTGGGTACAGGGCTACTAGCAATCAGCCCCAGCATTTT. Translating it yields CASSGYRATSNQPQHF.

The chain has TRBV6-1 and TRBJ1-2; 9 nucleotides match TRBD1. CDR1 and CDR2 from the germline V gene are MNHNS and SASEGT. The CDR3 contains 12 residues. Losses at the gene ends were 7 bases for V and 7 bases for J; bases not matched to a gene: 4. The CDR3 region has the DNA TGTGCCAGCAATTACAGGGGGCTTGGCTACACCTTC. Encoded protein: CASNYRGLGYTF.

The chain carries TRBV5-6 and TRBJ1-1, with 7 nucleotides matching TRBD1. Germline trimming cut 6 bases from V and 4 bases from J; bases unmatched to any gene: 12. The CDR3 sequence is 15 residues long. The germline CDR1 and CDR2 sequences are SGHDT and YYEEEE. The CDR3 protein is CASTFLDRRSTEAFF. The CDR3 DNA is TGTGCCAGCACCTTTCTGGACAGGAGGAGCACTGAAGCTTTCTTT.

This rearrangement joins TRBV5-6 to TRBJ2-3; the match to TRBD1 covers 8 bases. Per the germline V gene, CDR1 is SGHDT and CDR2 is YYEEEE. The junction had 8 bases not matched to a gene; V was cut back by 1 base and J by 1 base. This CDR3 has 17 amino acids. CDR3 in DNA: TGTGCCAGCAGCTTGCCCCGACAGGGGATACGCACAGATACGCAGTATTTT. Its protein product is CASSLPRQGIRTDTQYF.

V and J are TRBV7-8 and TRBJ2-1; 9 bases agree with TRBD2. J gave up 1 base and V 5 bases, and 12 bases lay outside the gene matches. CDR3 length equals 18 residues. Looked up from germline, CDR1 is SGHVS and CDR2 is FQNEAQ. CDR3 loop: CASSRMEAGGLSYNEQFF. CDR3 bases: TGTGCCAGCAGCCGTATGGAGGCGGGGGGGCTGTCCTACAATGAGCAGTTCTTC.

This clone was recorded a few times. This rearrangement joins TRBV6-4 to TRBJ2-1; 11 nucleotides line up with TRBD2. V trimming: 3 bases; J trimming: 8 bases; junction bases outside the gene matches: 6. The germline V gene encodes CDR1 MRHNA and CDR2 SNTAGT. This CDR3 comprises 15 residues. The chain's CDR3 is CASSEKTSGMDEQFF. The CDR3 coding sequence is TGTGCCAGCAGTGAAAAGACTAGCGGGATGGATGAGCAGTTCTTC.

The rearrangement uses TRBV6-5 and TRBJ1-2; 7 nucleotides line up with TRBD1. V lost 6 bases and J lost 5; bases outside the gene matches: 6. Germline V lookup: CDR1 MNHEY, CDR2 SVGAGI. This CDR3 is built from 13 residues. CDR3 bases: TGTGCCAGCAGATCGGACAGGTTGTATGGCTACACCTTC. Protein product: CASRSDRLYGYTF.

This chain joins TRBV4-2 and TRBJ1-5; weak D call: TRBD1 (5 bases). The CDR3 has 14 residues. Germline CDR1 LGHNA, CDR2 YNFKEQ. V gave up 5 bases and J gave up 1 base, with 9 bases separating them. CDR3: CASSADRSNQPQHF. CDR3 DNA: TGTGCCAGCAGCGCCGACAGAAGCAATCAGCCCCAGCATTTT.